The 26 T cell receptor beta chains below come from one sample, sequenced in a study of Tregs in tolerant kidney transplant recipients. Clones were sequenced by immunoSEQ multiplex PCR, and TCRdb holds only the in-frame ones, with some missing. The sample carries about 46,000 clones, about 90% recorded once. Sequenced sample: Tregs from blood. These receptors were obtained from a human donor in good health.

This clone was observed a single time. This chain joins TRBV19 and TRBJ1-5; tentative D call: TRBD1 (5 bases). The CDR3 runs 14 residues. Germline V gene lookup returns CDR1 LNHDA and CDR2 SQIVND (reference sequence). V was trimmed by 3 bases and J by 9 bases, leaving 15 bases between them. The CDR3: CASSIGRGAGPQHF. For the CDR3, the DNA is TGTGCCAGTAGTATTGGGAGGGGCGCAGGGCCCCAGCATTTT.

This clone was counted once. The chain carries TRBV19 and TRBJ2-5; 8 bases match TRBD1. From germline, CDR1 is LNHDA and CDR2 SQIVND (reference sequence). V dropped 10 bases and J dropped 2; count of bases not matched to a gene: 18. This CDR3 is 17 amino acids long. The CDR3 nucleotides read TGTGCCAAGTACTCCACCTCGCGGACAGGGAGTCAAGAGACCCAGTACTTC. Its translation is CAKYSTSRTGSQETQYF.

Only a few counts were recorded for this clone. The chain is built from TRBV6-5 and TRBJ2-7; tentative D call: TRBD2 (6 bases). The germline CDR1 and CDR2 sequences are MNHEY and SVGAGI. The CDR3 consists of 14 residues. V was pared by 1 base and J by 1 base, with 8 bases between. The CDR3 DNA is TGTGCCAGCAGTTACTTGGCGGGATCCTACGAGCAGTACTTC. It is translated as CASSYLAGSYEQYF.

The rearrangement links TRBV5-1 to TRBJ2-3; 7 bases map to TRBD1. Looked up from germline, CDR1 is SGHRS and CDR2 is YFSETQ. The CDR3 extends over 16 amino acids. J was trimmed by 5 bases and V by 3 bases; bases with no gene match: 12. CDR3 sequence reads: CASSSGRAGGIDTQYF. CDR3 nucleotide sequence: TGCGCCAGCAGCTCGGGTCGAGCAGGGGGAATAGATACGCAGTATTTT.

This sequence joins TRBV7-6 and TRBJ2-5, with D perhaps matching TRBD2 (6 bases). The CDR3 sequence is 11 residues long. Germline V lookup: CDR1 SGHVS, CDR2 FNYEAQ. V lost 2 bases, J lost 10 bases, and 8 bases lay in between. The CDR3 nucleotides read TGTGCCAGCAGCTTAACGCGGGACCAGTACTTC. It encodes CASSLTRDQYF.

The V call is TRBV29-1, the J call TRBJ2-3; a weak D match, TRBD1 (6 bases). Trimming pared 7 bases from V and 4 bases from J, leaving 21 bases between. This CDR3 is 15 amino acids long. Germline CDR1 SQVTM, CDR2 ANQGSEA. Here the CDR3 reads CSATAGLGAADTQYF. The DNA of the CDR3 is TGCAGCGCAACAGCCGGGTTGGGGGCCGCAGATACGCAGTATTTT.

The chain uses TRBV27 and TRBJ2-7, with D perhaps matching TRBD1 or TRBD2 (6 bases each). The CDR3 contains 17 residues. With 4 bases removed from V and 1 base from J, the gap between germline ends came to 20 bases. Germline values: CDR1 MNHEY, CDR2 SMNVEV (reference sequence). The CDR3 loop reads CASSSRGRGSGSYEQYF. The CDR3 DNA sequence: TGTGCCAGCAGTTCCCGGGGGCGAGGTAGCGGTTCCTACGAGCAGTACTTC.

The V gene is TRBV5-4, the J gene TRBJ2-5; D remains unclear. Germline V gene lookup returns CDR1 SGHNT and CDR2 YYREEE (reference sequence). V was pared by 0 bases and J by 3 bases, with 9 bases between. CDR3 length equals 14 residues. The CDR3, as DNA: TGTGCCAGCAGCTTGGTTAAGGGAAAAGAGACCCAGTACTTC. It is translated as CASSLVKGKETQYF.

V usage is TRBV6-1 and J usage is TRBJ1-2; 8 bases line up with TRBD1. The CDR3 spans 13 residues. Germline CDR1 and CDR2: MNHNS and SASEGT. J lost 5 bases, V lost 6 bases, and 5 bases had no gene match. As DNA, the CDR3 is TGTGCCAGCAGAAAACAGGGGGAGTATGGCTACACCTTC. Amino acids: CASRKQGEYGYTF.

The CDR3 DNA sequence: TGTGCCAGCAGTGAGTTAAGACAGTCCTACGAGCAGTACTTC. As protein: CASSELRQSYEQYF. V gene TRBV6-1 combines with J gene TRBJ2-7, with D perhaps TRBD1 (5 bases). CDR1 and CDR2 (germline): MNHNS, SASEGT. Deletions cut 3 bases from V and 1 base from J, with 10 bases between. The CDR3 covers 14 residues.

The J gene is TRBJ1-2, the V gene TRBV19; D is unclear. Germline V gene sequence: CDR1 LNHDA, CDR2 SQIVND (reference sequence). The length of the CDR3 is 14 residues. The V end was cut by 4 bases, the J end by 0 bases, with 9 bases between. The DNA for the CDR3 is TGTGCCAGTAGTAGGGCAGCTACTAACTATGGCTACACCTTC. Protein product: CASSRAATNYGYTF.

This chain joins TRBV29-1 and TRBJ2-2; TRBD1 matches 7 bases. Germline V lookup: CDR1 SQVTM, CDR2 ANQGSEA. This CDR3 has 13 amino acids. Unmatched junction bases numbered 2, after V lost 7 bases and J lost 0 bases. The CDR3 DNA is TGCAGCGCTGGGACAGCGAACACCGGGGAGCTGTTTTTT. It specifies CSAGTANTGELFF.

CDR3 in amino acids: CASSQQGGSYEQYF. The DNA for the CDR3 is TGTGCCAGCAGCCAACAGGGGGGCTCCTACGAGCAGTACTTC. V is TRBV7-9 and J is TRBJ2-7; the match to TRBD1 covers 8 bases. The CDR3 loop spans 14 amino acids. Germline assignment: CDR1 SEHNR and CDR2 FQNEAQ (reference sequence). The ends lost 5 bases at V and 0 bases at J; junction bases unmatched: 3.

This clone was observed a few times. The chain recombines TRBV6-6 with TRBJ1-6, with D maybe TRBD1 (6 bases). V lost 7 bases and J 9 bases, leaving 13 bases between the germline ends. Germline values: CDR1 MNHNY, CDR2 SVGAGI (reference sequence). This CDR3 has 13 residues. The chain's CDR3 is CASNTGTASPLHF. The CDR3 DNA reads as TGTGCCAGCAATACAGGGACGGCTTCACCCCTCCACTTT.

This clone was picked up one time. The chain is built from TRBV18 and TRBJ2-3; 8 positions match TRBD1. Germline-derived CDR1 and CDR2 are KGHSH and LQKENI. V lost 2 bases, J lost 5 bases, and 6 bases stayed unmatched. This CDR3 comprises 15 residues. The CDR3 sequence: CASSPRTGRLDTQYF. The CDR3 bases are TGTGCCAGCTCACCAAGGACAGGGCGACTAGATACGCAGTATTTT.

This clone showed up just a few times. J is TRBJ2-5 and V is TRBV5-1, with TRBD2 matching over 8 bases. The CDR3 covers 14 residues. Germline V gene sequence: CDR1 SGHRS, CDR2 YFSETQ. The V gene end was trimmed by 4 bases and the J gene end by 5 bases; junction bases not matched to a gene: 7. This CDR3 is CASSQGTSGETQYF. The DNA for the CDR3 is TGCGCCAGCAGCCAAGGGACTAGTGGGGAGACCCAGTACTTC.

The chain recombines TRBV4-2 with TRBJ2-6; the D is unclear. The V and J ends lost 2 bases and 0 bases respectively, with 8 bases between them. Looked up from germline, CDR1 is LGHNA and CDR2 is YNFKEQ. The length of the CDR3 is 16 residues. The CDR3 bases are TGTGCCAGCAGCCAAATTGATTACTCTGGGGCCAACGTCCTGACTTTC. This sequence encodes CASSQIDYSGANVLTF.

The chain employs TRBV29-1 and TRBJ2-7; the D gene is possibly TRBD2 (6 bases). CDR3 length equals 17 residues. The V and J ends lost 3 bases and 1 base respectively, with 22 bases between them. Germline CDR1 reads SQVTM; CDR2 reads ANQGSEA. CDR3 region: CSVEGYSGGIRSYEQYF. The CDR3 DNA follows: TGCAGCGTTGAGGGGTATTCCGGGGGTATACGGTCCTACGAGCAGTACTTC.

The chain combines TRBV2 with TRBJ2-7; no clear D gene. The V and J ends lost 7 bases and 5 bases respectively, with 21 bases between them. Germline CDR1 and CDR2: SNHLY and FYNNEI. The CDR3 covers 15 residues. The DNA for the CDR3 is TGTGCCAGCAATCTTCCTCGCCAAGGAGTCCACGAGCAGTACTTC. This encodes CASNLPRQGVHEQYF.

CDR3 protein: CASSLRDYTDTQYF. In DNA form, the CDR3 reads TGTGCCAGCAGCTTGAGGGACTACACAGATACGCAGTATTTT. The chain recombines TRBV7-9 with TRBJ2-3; 7 bases align to TRBD2. Losses at the gene ends were 3 bases for V and 2 bases for J; bases not matched to a gene: 2. CDR1 and CDR2 from the germline V gene are SEHNR and FQNEAQ (reference sequence). The CDR3 contains 14 residues.

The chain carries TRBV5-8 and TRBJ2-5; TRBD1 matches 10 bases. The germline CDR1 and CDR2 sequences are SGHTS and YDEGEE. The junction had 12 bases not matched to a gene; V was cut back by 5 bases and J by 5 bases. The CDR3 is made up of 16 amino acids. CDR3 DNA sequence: TGTGCCAGCAGGCCCGGGACAGGGGCGAGCCGCGAGACCCAGTACTTC. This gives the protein CASRPGTGASRETQYF.

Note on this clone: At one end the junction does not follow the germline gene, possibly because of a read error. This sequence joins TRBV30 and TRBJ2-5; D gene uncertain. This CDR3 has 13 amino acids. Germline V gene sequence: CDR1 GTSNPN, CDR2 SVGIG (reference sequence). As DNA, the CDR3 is TGTGCCTGGAGTGGGGCCGACCAAGAGGCCCAGTACTTC. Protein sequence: CAWSGADQEAQYF.

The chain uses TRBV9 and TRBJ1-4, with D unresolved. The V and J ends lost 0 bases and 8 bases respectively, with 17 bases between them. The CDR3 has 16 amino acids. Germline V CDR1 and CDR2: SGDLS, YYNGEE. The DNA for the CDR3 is TGTGCCAGCAGCGTAGCTTACTGGCAGGTTGGCGAAAAACTGTTTTTT. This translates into CASSVAYWQVGEKLFF.

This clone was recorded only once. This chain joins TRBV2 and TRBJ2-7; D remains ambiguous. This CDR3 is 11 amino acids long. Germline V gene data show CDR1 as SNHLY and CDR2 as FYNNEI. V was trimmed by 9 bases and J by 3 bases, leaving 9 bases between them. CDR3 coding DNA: TGTGCCAGTCAGCGCTACTACGAGCAGTACTTC. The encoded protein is CASQRYYEQYF.

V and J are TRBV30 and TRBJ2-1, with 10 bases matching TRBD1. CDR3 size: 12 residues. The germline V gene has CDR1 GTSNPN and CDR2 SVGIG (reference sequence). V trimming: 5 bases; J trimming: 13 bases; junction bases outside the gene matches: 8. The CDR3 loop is CAWADRGRRQFF. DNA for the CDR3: TGTGCCTGGGCCGACAGGGGGCGCCGACAGTTCTTC.

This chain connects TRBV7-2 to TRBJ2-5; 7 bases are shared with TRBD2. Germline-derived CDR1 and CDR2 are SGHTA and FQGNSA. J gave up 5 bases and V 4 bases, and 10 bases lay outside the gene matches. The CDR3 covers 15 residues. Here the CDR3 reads CASSSWTRVGETQYF. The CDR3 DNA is TGTGCCAGCAGCTCTTGGACTAGAGTTGGGGAGACCCAGTACTTC.